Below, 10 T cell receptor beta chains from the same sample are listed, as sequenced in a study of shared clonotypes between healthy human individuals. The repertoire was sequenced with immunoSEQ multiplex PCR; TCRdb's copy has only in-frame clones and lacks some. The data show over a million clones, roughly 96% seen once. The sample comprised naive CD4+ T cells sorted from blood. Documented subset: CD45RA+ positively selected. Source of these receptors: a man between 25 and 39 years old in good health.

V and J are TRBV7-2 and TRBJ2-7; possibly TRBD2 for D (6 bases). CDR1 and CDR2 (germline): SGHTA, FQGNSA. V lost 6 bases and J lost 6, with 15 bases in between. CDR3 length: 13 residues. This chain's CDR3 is CASRRDRESEQYF. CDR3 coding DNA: TGTGCCAGCAGACGGGACCGGGAGAGCGAGCAGTACTTC.

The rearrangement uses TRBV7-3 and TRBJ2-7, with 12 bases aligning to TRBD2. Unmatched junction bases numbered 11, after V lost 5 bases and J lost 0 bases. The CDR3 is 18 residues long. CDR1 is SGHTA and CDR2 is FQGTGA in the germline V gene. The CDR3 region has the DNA TGTGCCAGCAGCCCCGACTTATGGACTAGCGGGACCTCCTACGAGCAGTACTTC. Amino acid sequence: CASSPDLWTSGTSYEQYF.

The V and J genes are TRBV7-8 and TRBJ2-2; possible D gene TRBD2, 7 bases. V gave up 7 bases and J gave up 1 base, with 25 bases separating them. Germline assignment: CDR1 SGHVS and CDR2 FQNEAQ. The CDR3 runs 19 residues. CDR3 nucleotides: TGTGCCAGCATCCTAGCGCGTTGGCAGCGGGACAAGAACACCGGGGAGCTGTTTTTT. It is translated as CASILARWQRDKNTGELFF. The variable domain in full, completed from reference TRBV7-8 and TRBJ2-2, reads GAGVSQSPRYKVAKRGQDVALRCDPISGHVSLFWYQQALGQGPEFLTYFQNEAQLDKSGLPSDRFFAERPEGSVSTLKIQRTQQEDSAVYLCASILARWQRDKNTGELFFGEGSRLTVL.

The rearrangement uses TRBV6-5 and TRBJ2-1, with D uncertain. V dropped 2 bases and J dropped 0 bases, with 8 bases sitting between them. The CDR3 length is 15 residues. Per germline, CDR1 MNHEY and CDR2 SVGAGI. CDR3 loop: CASSYVWASYNEQFF. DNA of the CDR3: TGTGCCAGCAGTTACGTCTGGGCCTCCTACAATGAGCAGTTCTTC.

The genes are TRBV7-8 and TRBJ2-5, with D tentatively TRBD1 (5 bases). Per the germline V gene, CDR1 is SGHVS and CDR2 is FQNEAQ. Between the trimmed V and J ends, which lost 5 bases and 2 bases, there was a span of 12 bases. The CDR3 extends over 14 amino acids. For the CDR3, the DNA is TGTGCCAGCAGCCCATCGAGACAGCAAGAGACCCAGTACTTC. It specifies CASSPSRQQETQYF.

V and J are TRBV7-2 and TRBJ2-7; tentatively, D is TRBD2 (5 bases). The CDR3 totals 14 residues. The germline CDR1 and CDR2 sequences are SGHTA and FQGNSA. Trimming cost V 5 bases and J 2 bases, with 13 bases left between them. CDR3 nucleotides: TGTGCCAGCAGCAAGGCCCCGGGGACCTACGAGCAGTACTTC. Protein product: CASSKAPGTYEQYF.

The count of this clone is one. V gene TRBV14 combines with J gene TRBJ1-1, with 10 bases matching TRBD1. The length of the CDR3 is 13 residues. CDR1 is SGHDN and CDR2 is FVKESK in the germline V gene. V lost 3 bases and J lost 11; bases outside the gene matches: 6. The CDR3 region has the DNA TGTGCCAGCAGCCATCTCCCGGGACAGGGGGCTTTCTTT. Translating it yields CASSHLPGQGAFF. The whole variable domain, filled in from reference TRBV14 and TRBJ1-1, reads EAGVTQFPSHSVIEKGQTVTLRCDPISGHDNLYWYRRVMGKEIKFLLHFVKESKQDESGMPNNRFLAERTGGTYSTLKVQPAELEDSGVYFCASSHLPGQGAFFGQGTRLTVV.

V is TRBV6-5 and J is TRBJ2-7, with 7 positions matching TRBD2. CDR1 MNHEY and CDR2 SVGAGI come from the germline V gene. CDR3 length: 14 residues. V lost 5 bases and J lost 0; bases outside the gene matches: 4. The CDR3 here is CASSVAGSSYEQYF. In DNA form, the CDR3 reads TGTGCCAGCAGTGTAGCGGGTTCCTCCTACGAGCAGTACTTC.

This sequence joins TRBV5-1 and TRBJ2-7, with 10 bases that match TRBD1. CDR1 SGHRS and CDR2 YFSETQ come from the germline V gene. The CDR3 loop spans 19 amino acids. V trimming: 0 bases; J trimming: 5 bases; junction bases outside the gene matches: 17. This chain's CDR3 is CASSLAPPGQGTLSNEQYF. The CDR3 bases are TGCGCCAGCAGCTTGGCCCCGCCGGGACAGGGGACGTTGTCTAACGAGCAGTACTTC.

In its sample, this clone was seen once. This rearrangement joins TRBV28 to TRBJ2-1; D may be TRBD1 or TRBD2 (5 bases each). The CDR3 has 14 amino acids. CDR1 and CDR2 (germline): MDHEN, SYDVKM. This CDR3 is CASKPGRSFVEQFF. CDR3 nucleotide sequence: TGTGCTTCTAAGCCGGGACGGAGCTTCGTCGAGCAGTTCTTC.